The clone carrying this T cell receptor beta chain showed up many times. CDR3 size: 14 residues. Looked up from germline, CDR1 is SGHAT and CDR2 is FQNNGV. Trimming took 6 bases from V and 6 from J, leaving 15 bases between them. RNA transcripts provided the source from which TCR beta CDR3 regions were amplified. TCR CDR3 underwent first-round RT-PCR with the HTBI primer set. TCRdb redid the calling of the multiplex PCR reads with MiXCR, one entry per CDR3 protein. Of about 530,000 distinct CDR3 sequences in the sample, 17% are singletons; the top ten hold around 17%. This record comes from a study of T cells in Graves' hyperthyroidism and ophthalmopathy.

The receptor comes from a woman aged 18-35 years with Graves' ophthalmopathy. Material: blood. The chain carries TRBV11-2 and TRBJ1-5; no definite D call. The CDR3: CASSKGDLAQPQHF. CDR3 DNA sequence: TGTGCCAGCAGTAAGGGAGACCTAGCTCAGCCCCAGCATTTT.